The text below deals with one T cell receptor (beta chain). This sample stems from a study of blood T cell repertoires in COVID-19. The overall study: COVID-19 samples collected from the United States, Italy and Spain covered acute and convalescent phases. Sources were T cells, B-cell-depleted T cells, or PBMCs; the material itself was cDNA or gDNA.

The CDR3 covers 14 residues. CDR1 is ENHRY, CDR2 SYGVKD, per germline. Trimming removed 6 bases from V and 6 bases from J; junction bases left unmatched: 3. Original analysis: Using reference gene primer amplification, nucleated cell counts were estimated. The data were produced by immunoSEQ multiplex PCR, yet TCRdb's version contains in-frame clones alone and is incomplete. V and J calls and clone size come straight from that table; D and trimming were deduced from the DNA. This table has some 120,000 clones, roughly nine tenths appearing once. The specimen was peripheral blood. The clonotype comes from a man aged 70 or older with active or convalescent COVID-19. The V call is TRBV10-3, the J call TRBJ2-4, with 12 nucleotides matching TRBD1. This chain's CDR3 is CAISLGQGANIQYF. CDR3 nucleotide sequence: TGTGCCATCAGCCTGGGACAGGGGGCAAACATTCAGTACTTC.